This T cell receptor (beta chain) was obtained from a study of cytomegalovirus exposure and HLA in healthy donors. Nominally healthy donors provided the samples, though records likely missed some immune exposures. As concerns this clone: Its target is not known.

It was with 60 Vbeta and 13 Jbeta primers that the PCR ran. TCRdb keeps only in-frame clones here, not all; method: immunoSEQ multiplex PCR. The table shows 120,000 to 150,000 clones, with 64% occurring only once. Whole-study findings and limits: TCR association rates varied by HLA locus in a later analysis, with DRB1 highest and HLA-C lowest. Some V segments, including TRBV6-2 and TRBV6-3, were excluded as indistinguishable.

The CDR3 spans 15 residues. Trimming pared 0 bases from V and 1 base from J, leaving 11 bases between. In germline, CDR1 is SGHNT, CDR2 YYREEE (reference sequence). The sample comprised PBMCs. The clonotype was recovered from a woman younger than 45 in good health and CMV-seropositive. The chain has TRBV5-4 and TRBJ2-7, with D perhaps TRBD2 (6 bases). The CDR3, as DNA: TGTGCCAGCAGCTTGGATTCCGGGAGTTCCTACGAGCAGTACTTC. Translation: CASSLDSGSSYEQYF.